The present T cell receptor beta chain was sequenced within a study of Ad26.COV2.S vaccination and SARS-CoV-2 variants. For the study at large: Ad26.COV2.S shots went into the muscle once or twice, 56 days apart. General study results and limits: Across vaccine and placebo recipients, the breadth of non-spike TCRs was similar. Spike-specific responses of CD8+ and CD4+ T cells were reported to display substantial breadth after vaccination.

On this clone: As yet, its antigen is unknown.

Treatment described: roughly 20 received Ad26.COV2.S at low or high dose, single or two shots; five or six received placebo; per-sample allocation not given. Samples were taken on day 63 after the first vaccine or placebo injection. The assay was immunoSEQ multiplex PCR, and TCRdb's table has in-frame clones only and misses some. The sample carries hundreds of thousands of clones, about 89% recorded once. This receptor was taken from a person between 18 and 65 years old who received the Ad26.COV2.S COVID-19 vaccine or a placebo. The source material was peripheral blood, sampled in a trial of Ad26.COV2.S vaccine versus placebo.

For the CDR3, the DNA is TGTGCCAGCAGTTTAAGGCCTGGCGATGGCTACACCTTC. This sequence encodes CASSLRPGDGYTF. This sequence joins TRBV28 and TRBJ1-2; D gene uncertain. The CDR3 has 13 amino acids. Germline lookup yields CDR1 MDHEN and CDR2 SYDVKM. The ends were cut back, 2 bases at V and 6 bases at J, with 10 bases in the middle.